This T cell receptor (beta chain) is drawn from a study of vaccination and CD4 T cells after COVID-19. Study-wide background: Samples after vaccination came a median 72 days past dose two, ranging 14 to 241. Control cultures were supplied with a CEFX pool, an HIV-1 Nef pool, or no peptide at all. Study observations and caveats: Only after vaccination were a median 86.3% of convalescents' reactive clones seen.

Notes on this clonotype: Its antigen is still unknown.

An Oncomine TCR Beta short-read assay was used to sequence the DNA from cultured CD4+ T cells. Genomic DNA was drawn out of CD4+ T cells grown in culture. One entry per CDR3 protein results from TCRdb running MiXCR on the PCR reads. The table has about 6,800 distinct CDR3 sequences, roughly 37% seen once. Treatment denoted: 10-day PBMC culture with coronavirus spike peptide pools or control peptides (ViraFEST assay). CD4+ T cells of the unexposed donor were collected before the COVID-19 pandemic (2011-2018). Cells received half-medium changes with fresh IL-2 medium on days 3 and 7. V lost 3 bases and J lost 7; bases outside the gene matches: 6. Germline V CDR1 and CDR2: DFQATT, SNEGSKA (reference sequence). The CDR3 length is 14 residues.

The clonotype was recovered from a human donor in good health. The chain is built from TRBV20-1 and TRBJ2-3, with TRBD2 matching 11 bases. The sample comprised CD4+ T cells from blood, cultured in vitro. This CDR3 reads CSARTSGTLNTQYF. The DNA of the CDR3 is TGCAGTGCTAGGACTAGCGGGACGTTAAATACGCAGTATTTT.